This entry lists 30 T cell receptor beta chains sequenced from one sample in a study of blood T cell repertoires in COVID-19. Method: immunoSEQ multiplex PCR; TCRdb's copy keeps in-frame clones and lacks some. Altogether some 99,000 clones are present, less than 85% being singletons, with the ten largest covering about 4.5%. Input material: peripheral blood. The receptors derive from a human donor in a cohort sampled during active or convalescent COVID-19.

This clone was counted between two and nine times. This chain links TRBV12-3 or TRBV12-4 with TRBJ1-4; D gene ambiguous. Trimming took 3 bases from V and 4 from J, leaving 6 bases between them. CDR3 length: 13 amino acids. CDR3 region: CASSLNSNEKLFF. The CDR3 DNA sequence: TGTGCCAGCAGTTTGAACAGTAATGAAAAACTGTTTTTT.

The rearrangement joins TRBV18 to TRBJ1-6; no definite D call. Germline assignment: CDR1 KGHSH and CDR2 LQKENI. The CDR3 is 15 residues long. Trimming removed 4 bases from V and 5 bases from J, with 12 bases in between. CDR3 sequence (DNA): TGTGCCAGCTCACTTGTGAGGGAAAATAATTCACCCCTCCACTTT. It encodes CASSLVRENNSPLHF.

This clone came up a few times. This chain joins TRBV12-5 and TRBJ2-7; possibly TRBD2 for D (6 bases). This CDR3 has 18 amino acids. The germline V gene encodes CDR1 LGHNT and CDR2 FRNRAP. Deletions cut 0 bases from V and 4 bases from J, with 22 bases between. CDR3 nucleotide sequence: TGTGCTAGTGGTTTGGTACGGGGGACGCAAGCGGCTCCGTACGAGCAGTACTTC. Its protein is CASGLVRGTQAAPYEQYF.

To note about this clone: One end of the junction fails to match germline, which may point to a read error. The chain is built from TRBV7-2 and TRBJ2-7; 7 bases match TRBD1. The CDR3 totals 12 residues. The germline V gene has CDR1 SGHTA and CDR2 FQGNSA. The chain's CDR3 is CASSLLGQPKHF. The CDR3 nucleotides are TGTGCCAGCAGCTTATTGGGACAGCCAAAACATTTC.

The chain has TRBV13 and TRBJ2-7, with 9 positions matching TRBD2. The trim removed 5 bases at V and 3 bases at J, leaving 5 bases unmatched. The CDR3 spans 14 residues. CDR1 PRHDT and CDR2 FYEKMQ come from the germline V gene (reference sequence). The CDR3 nucleotides read TGTGCCAGCAGCATGACTAGCGGAGGCTACGAGCAGTACTTC. As protein: CASSMTSGGYEQYF. Combining the CDR3 with reference TRBV13 and TRBJ2-7 gives the whole variable domain AAGVIQSPRHLIKEKRETATLKCYPIPRHDTVYWYQQGPGQDPQFLISFYEKMQSDKGSIPDRFSAQQFSDYHSELNMSSLELGDSALYFCASSMTSGGYEQYFGPGTRLTVT.

This rearrangement joins TRBV6-2 or TRBV6-3 to TRBJ2-5; D perhaps matches TRBD2 (6 bases). The germline V and J ends were trimmed by 5 bases and 2 bases, with 12 bases remaining between them. CDR1 is MNHEY, CDR2 SVGEGT, per germline. The CDR3 contains 14 residues. The CDR3 coding sequence is TGTGCCAGCAGTCGTCACGGGACTCAAGAGACCCAGTACTTC. Translated, it gives CASSRHGTQETQYF.

In its sample, this clone was seen once. This sequence joins TRBV7-9 and TRBJ1-5, with 9 positions matching TRBD1. CDR3 size: 16 residues. CDR1 and CDR2 from the germline V gene are SEHNR and FQNEAQ (reference sequence). J was trimmed by 5 bases and V by 5 bases; bases with no gene match: 10. The chain's CDR3 is CASSTGPWTGDQPQHF. CDR3 coding DNA: TGTGCCAGCAGCACCGGCCCGTGGACAGGGGATCAGCCCCAGCATTTT.

The CDR3 reads CASSDIRGREYGYTF. CDR3 nucleotide sequence: TGTGCCAGCAGTGATATCAGGGGGCGCGAGTATGGCTACACCTTC. The chain uses TRBV2 and TRBJ1-2, with 8 bases matching TRBD1. V was clipped by 3 bases and J by 5 bases; unmatched bases: 8. The CDR3 spans 15 residues. The germline V gene has CDR1 SNHLY and CDR2 FYNNEI.

For this clone: Different DNA sequences within this sample yield the same CDR3. This chain joins TRBV12-3 or TRBV12-4 and TRBJ1-5; no definite D call. V gave up 2 bases and J gave up 4 bases, with 6 bases separating them. This CDR3 region has 13 residues. The CDR3 loop is CASSLSQNQPQHF. The CDR3 DNA reads TGTGCCAGCAGTTTATCACAGAATCAGCCCCAGCATTTT.

The V gene is TRBV18, the J gene TRBJ1-1; D might be TRBD1 (5 bases). The CDR3 covers 14 residues. V was trimmed by 3 bases and J by 5 bases, leaving 13 bases between them. Germline CDR1 reads KGHSH; CDR2 reads LQKENI. DNA for the CDR3: TGTGCCAGCTCACCGACTCCCGGGGGAACTGAAGCTTTCTTT. Its translation is CASSPTPGGTEAFF.

The chain recombines TRBV12-3 or TRBV12-4 with TRBJ2-7; tentative D call: TRBD2 (5 bases). The CDR3 contains 12 residues. V dropped 6 bases and J dropped 5 bases, with 11 bases sitting between them. In nucleotides, the CDR3 is TGTGCCAGCAGCCCTTTGCGGGACGAGCAGTACTTC. Translating it yields CASSPLRDEQYF.

V gene TRBV12-3 or TRBV12-4 combines with J gene TRBJ1-1; D is possibly TRBD1 (5 bases). The V end was cut by 5 bases, the J end by 7 bases, with 14 bases between. CDR3 length: 13 amino acids. CDR3 sequence (DNA): TGTGCCAGCAGTCCAACTGACAGACTTGAAGCTTTCTTT. Encoded protein: CASSPTDRLEAFF.

The CDR3 is CASSQDVTGERNRYGYTF. CDR3 nucleotides: TGCGCCAGCAGCCAAGATGTGACAGGGGAACGCAATCGCTATGGCTACACCTTC. This chain uses TRBV4-3 with TRBJ1-2; 8 bases are a match to TRBD1. Germline trimming cut 0 bases from V and 4 bases from J; bases unmatched to any gene: 13. Germline CDR1 is LGHNA and CDR2 is YSLEER. This CDR3 has 18 amino acids.

The V gene is TRBV6-6, the J gene TRBJ1-2, with D maybe TRBD1 (6 bases). The V gene lost 6 bases and the J gene lost 4 bases, with 18 bases spanning the gap. This CDR3 has 15 amino acids. Germline assignment: CDR1 MNHNY and CDR2 SVGAGI (reference sequence). This CDR3 reads CASRATGRGRYGYTF. The CDR3 nucleotides are TGTGCCAGCAGGGCGACGGGCAGGGGCCGCTATGGCTACACCTTC.

This clone was seen a handful of times. The genes are TRBV5-1 and TRBJ2-3; TRBD2 aligns across 12 bases. V trimming: 4 bases; J trimming: 6 bases; junction bases outside the gene matches: 6. The CDR3 covers 15 residues. CDR1 is SGHRS, CDR2 YFSETQ, per germline. The CDR3 nucleotides read TGCGCCAGCAGCCGACTAGCGGGGGATGGTGATACGCAGTATTTT. Amino acids: CASSRLAGDGDTQYF.

CDR3 coding DNA: TGTGCCAGTAGTATAGGGACTGCTTCCTACGAGCAGTACTTC. Translated: CASSIGTASYEQYF. This chain joins TRBV19 and TRBJ2-7; D is possibly TRBD2 (5 bases). V dropped 1 base and J dropped 1 base, with 8 bases sitting between them. The germline CDR1 and CDR2 sequences are LNHDA and SQIVND (reference sequence). The CDR3 length is 14 residues.

The chain employs TRBV12-2 and TRBJ2-7; TRBD2 reflects the table's D call only, with no check against the DNA. TRBV12-2 is a pseudogene segment. The CDR3 length is 15 residues. The CDR3 nucleotides are TGTGCAAGTCGCTTAGTTACCCACTCCTCCTACGAGCAGTACTTC. Amino acids: CASRLVTHSSYEQYF.

V and J are TRBV2 and TRBJ2-7; D is perhaps TRBD1 (5 bases). This CDR3 region has 13 residues. The V gene's germline CDR1 is SNHLY and CDR2 FYNNEI. The V and J ends lost 6 bases and 3 bases respectively, with 12 bases between them. DNA for the CDR3: TGTGCCAGCAGAGCCACAGGAAGCTACGAGCAGTACTTC. It encodes CASRATGSYEQYF.

The chain links TRBV5-1 to TRBJ2-7, with 9 bases that match TRBD1. This CDR3 is 14 amino acids long. Germline V CDR1 and CDR2: SGHRS, YFSETQ. V lost 3 bases, J lost 3 bases, and 4 bases stayed unmatched. The CDR3 is CASSSMTGGYEQYF. Here the CDR3 DNA reads TGCGCCAGCAGCTCTATGACAGGGGGCTACGAGCAGTACTTC.

The CDR3 loop is CASNERLAGLTDTQYF. The CDR3 DNA follows: TGTGCCAGCAATGAGCGACTAGCGGGATTGACAGATACGCAGTATTTT. V and J are TRBV2 and TRBJ2-3, with 11 bases aligning to TRBD2. After removal of 7 bases from V and 3 bases from J, the junction contained 9 bases not matched to a gene. Germline CDR1 SNHLY, CDR2 FYNNEI. CDR3 length: 16 amino acids.

The gene calls are TRBV7-2 and TRBJ2-5; D unresolved. The CDR3 is 15 amino acids. Looked up from germline, CDR1 is SGHTA and CDR2 is FQGNSA. V gave up 1 base and J gave up 0 bases, with 9 bases separating them. This CDR3 is CASSLGALYQETQYF. The CDR3, as DNA: TGTGCCAGCAGCTTAGGCGCCTTATACCAAGAGACCCAGTACTTC.

The gene calls are TRBV27 and TRBJ1-2; D is ambiguous. CDR1 is MNHEY, CDR2 SMNVEV, per germline (reference sequence). The CDR3 spans 15 residues. The V end lost 2 bases, the J end lost 1 base, and 11 bases lay between the germline ends. CDR3 protein: CASSLGQHVNYGYTF. For the CDR3, the DNA is TGTGCCAGCAGTTTAGGGCAGCATGTTAACTATGGCTACACCTTC.

V and J are TRBV2 and TRBJ1-5; tentative D call: TRBD1 (6 bases). V gave up 7 bases and J gave up 4 bases, with 8 bases separating them. Germline V gene data show CDR1 as SNHLY and CDR2 as FYNNEI. CDR3 length: 12 amino acids. The CDR3 spells CASNRENQPQHF. For the CDR3, the DNA is TGTGCCAGCAACAGGGAAAATCAGCCCCAGCATTTT. Full variable domain (missing parts from reference TRBV2 and TRBJ1-5): EPEVTQTPSHQVTQMGQEVILRCVPISNHLYFYWYRQILGQKVEFLVSFYNNEISEKSEIFDDQFSVERPDGSNFTLKIRSTKLEDSAMYFCASNRENQPQHFGDGTRLSIL.

The V gene is TRBV7-2, the J gene TRBJ2-2; D is uncertain. The CDR3 has 15 amino acids. Germline loops: CDR1 SGHTA, CDR2 FQGNSA. The V end was cut by 6 bases, the J end by 5 bases, with 16 bases between. CDR3 amino acids: CASSKTLSRTGELFF. In DNA form, the CDR3 reads TGTGCCAGCAGTAAGACTCTTTCTAGAACCGGGGAGCTGTTTTTT.

This rearrangement joins TRBV28 to TRBJ2-7; a possible D gene is TRBD1 (5 bases). CDR3 length equals 14 residues. Germline-derived CDR1 and CDR2 are MDHEN and SYDVKM. Trimming stripped 6 bases from V and 2 bases from J, with 14 bases between. CDR3 bases: TGTGCCAGCAGGAGACCGACAGCCCCCTACGAGCAGTACTTC. Its translation is CASRRPTAPYEQYF.

This chain links TRBV4-3 with TRBJ2-5; the match to TRBD2 covers 11 bases. Unmatched junction bases numbered 9, after V lost 4 bases and J lost 5 bases. Germline lookup yields CDR1 LGHNA and CDR2 YSLEER. CDR3 size: 16 residues. CDR3 DNA: TGCGCCAGCAGCCGATCGACTAGCGGGGTTCTGGAGACCCAGTACTTC. Translation gives CASSRSTSGVLETQYF.

V is TRBV4-2 and J is TRBJ2-7, with 8 bases identical to TRBD1. Germline-derived CDR1 and CDR2 are LGHNA and YNFKEQ. This CDR3 region has 15 residues. Trimming cost V 2 bases and J 4 bases; bases outside gene matches: 7. The CDR3 bases are TGTGCCAGCAGCCAACGACCGGGACAGGCTTACGAGCAGTACTTC. Translating gives CASSQRPGQAYEQYF.

This clone was detected only a few times. This rearrangement joins TRBV19 to TRBJ2-3; D perhaps matches TRBD2 (5 bases). V dropped 6 bases and J dropped 3 bases, with 10 bases sitting between them. The CDR3 has 13 amino acids. Germline CDR1 reads LNHDA; CDR2 reads SQIVND (reference sequence). The CDR3 nucleotides read TGTGCCAGTAGAGACCTAGCAACAGATACGCAGTATTTT. It codes for CASRDLATDTQYF.

The genes are TRBV18 and TRBJ1-3; possible D gene TRBD1, 5 bases. The CDR3 is 15 residues long. V dropped 5 bases and J dropped 0 bases, with 11 bases sitting between them. Germline V lookup: CDR1 KGHSH, CDR2 LQKENI. CDR3 in DNA: TGTGCCAGCTCAGTAACAGGATCCTCTGGAAACACCATATATTTT. It is translated as CASSVTGSSGNTIYF.

The rearrangement links TRBV19 to TRBJ1-2, with D tentatively TRBD1 (5 bases). The CDR3 loop spans 17 amino acids. Germline V gene data show CDR1 as LNHDA and CDR2 as SQIVND (reference sequence). V lost 7 bases and J lost 4, with 25 bases in between. The CDR3 bases are TGTGCCAGTATTATGGCTCGGGGGTCAGGAGACTTCTATGGCTACACCTTC. Its translation is CASIMARGSGDFYGYTF.